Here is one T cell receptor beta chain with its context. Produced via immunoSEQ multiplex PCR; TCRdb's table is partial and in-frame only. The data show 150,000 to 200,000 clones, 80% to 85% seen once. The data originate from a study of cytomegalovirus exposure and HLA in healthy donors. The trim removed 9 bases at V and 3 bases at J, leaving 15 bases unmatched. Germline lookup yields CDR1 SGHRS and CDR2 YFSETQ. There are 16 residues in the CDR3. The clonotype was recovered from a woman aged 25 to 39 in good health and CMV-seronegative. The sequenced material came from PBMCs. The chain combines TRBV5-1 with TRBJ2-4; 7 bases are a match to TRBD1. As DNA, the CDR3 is TGCGCCACCATTCAACAGGGGCTGTTTGGCAAAAACATTCAGTACTTC. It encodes CATIQQGLFGKNIQYF.